The 14 T cell receptor beta chains listed next were all sequenced from one sample in a study of T cell responses to AZD1222 COVID-19 vaccine. Here immunoSEQ multiplex PCR was the method, and the copy in TCRdb shows in-frame clones only, minus some. The sample holds just over 150,000 clones, 80% to 90% seen once. The sample in question was peripheral blood, obtained 28 days after the second AZD1222 dose. The receptors originated from an adult who received the AZD1222 COVID-19 vaccine.

The chain uses TRBV19 and TRBJ1-2; the D gene is possibly TRBD1 (5 bases). The CDR3 runs to 13 residues. The germline V gene has CDR1 LNHDA and CDR2 SQIVND (reference sequence). The V end lost 3 bases, the J end lost 8 bases, and 13 bases lay between the germline ends. The CDR3 sequence is CASSIEGVGGYTF. The CDR3 DNA sequence: TGTGCCAGTAGTATCGAAGGGGTCGGAGGCTACACCTTC.

The rearrangement joins TRBV7-2 to TRBJ1-6, with D unresolved. Looked up from germline, CDR1 is SGHTA and CDR2 is FQGNSA. V lost 0 bases to trimming and J lost 5 bases, with 14 bases between them. The length of the CDR3 is 17 residues. The CDR3 is CASSLAPPTVNNSPLHF. The CDR3 DNA sequence: TGTGCCAGCAGCTTAGCCCCCCCGACCGTCAATAATTCACCCCTCCACTTT. The full variable domain, in which reference TRBV7-2 and TRBJ1-6 provide the parts outside the CDR3, is GAGVSQSPSNKVTEKGKDVELRCDPISGHTALYWYRQSLGQGLEFLIYFQGNSAPDKSGLPSDRFSAERTGGSVSTLTIQRTQQEDSAVYLCASSLAPPTVNNSPLHFGNGTRLTVT.

The J gene is TRBJ2-3, the V gene TRBV14; the D gene is possibly TRBD1 (5 bases). Deletions cut 5 bases from V and 4 bases from J, with 13 bases between. The CDR3 has 14 amino acids. CDR1 and CDR2 from the germline V gene are SGHDN and FVKESK. For the CDR3, the DNA is TGTGCCAGCAGCAGAAATAGGGGTTCAGATACGCAGTATTTT. This sequence encodes CASSRNRGSDTQYF. The whole variable domain, remainder taken from reference TRBV14 and TRBJ2-3, is EAGVTQFPSHSVIEKGQTVTLRCDPISGHDNLYWYRRVMGKEIKFLLHFVKESKQDESGMPNNRFLAERTGGTYSTLKVQPAELEDSGVYFCASSRNRGSDTQYFGPGTRLTVL.

This clone was detected once. The chain carries TRBV5-1 and TRBJ2-3; 11 nucleotides agree with TRBD2. V trimming: 4 bases; J trimming: 2 bases; junction bases outside the gene matches: 9. The CDR3 is made up of 17 amino acids. Germline loops: CDR1 SGHRS, CDR2 YFSETQ. CDR3 nucleotides: TGCGCCAGCAGCCCGAGACTAGCGGGGATAAACACAGATACGCAGTATTTT. This codes for CASSPRLAGINTDTQYF.

V is TRBV7-9 and J is TRBJ1-1; maybe TRBD1 (5 bases). The germline CDR1 and CDR2 sequences are SEHNR and FQNEAQ (reference sequence). Trimming cost V 1 base and J 2 bases, with 8 bases left between them. This CDR3 spans 14 amino acids. The CDR3 is CASSLEGFNTEAFF. The CDR3 coding sequence is TGTGCCAGCAGCTTAGAGGGGTTTAACACTGAAGCTTTCTTT.

This clone has more than one count but fewer than ten. The chain is built from TRBV28 and TRBJ1-5, with 9 bases matching TRBD1. This CDR3 comprises 15 residues. J was trimmed by 1 base and V by 6 bases; bases with no gene match: 4. Germline CDR1 and CDR2: MDHEN and SYDVKM. The CDR3 sequence is CASSYGQGSNQPQHF. The CDR3 coding sequence is TGTGCCAGCAGCTACGGACAGGGGAGCAATCAGCCCCAGCATTTT.

The CDR3 loop is CASSTSGSKADTQYF. CDR3 nucleotide sequence: TGTGCCAGCAGTACGAGCGGGAGCAAAGCAGATACGCAGTATTTT. This chain uses TRBV28 with TRBJ2-3, with 8 nucleotides matching TRBD2. Germline V gene data show CDR1 as MDHEN and CDR2 as SYDVKM. The CDR3 has 15 residues. The V segment lost 5 bases and the J segment 4 bases; nucleotides outside the gene matches: 8.

The chain links TRBV19 to TRBJ1-2, with 7 positions matching TRBD1. This CDR3 is 14 amino acids long. With 4 bases clipped from V and 2 bases from J, the junction kept 4 bases outside the gene matches. Per the germline V gene, CDR1 is LNHDA and CDR2 is SQIVND (reference sequence). CDR3 in DNA: TGTGCCAGTAGTAAACAGGGGACCAACTATGGCTACACCTTC. Residues: CASSKQGTNYGYTF. The full variable domain, its missing parts supplied by reference TRBV19 and TRBJ1-2, is DGGITQSPKYLFRKEGQNVTLSCEQNLNHDAMYWYRQDPGQGLRLIYYSQIVNDFQKGDIAEGYSVSREKKESFPLTVTSAQKNPTAFYLCASSKQGTNYGYTFGSGTRLTVV.

The chain uses TRBV7-6 and TRBJ2-2, with D tentatively TRBD2 (5 bases). Between the trimmed V and J ends, which lost 2 bases and 4 bases, there was a span of 14 bases. This CDR3 is built from 16 residues. Germline CDR1 is SGHVS and CDR2 is FNYEAQ. CDR3 coding DNA: TGTGCCAGCAGCTTAAGCGGAAGAGAAGGCACCGGGGAGCTGTTTTTT. It translates to CASSLSGREGTGELFF.

The genes are TRBV28 and TRBJ1-3; D gene unclear. Germline loops: CDR1 MDHEN, CDR2 SYDVKM. With 4 bases removed from V and 0 bases from J, the gap between germline ends came to 10 bases. There are 15 residues in the CDR3. The CDR3 DNA follows: TGTGCCAGCAGTTCGAGCACTAACTCTGGAAACACCATATATTTT. It translates to CASSSSTNSGNTIYF.

V gene TRBV7-2 combines with J gene TRBJ1-3, with a weak D call TRBD1 (5 bases). This CDR3 has 15 amino acids. With 3 bases removed from V and 0 bases from J, the gap between germline ends came to 9 bases. Looked up from germline, CDR1 is SGHTA and CDR2 is FQGNSA. CDR3 region: CASSFPQGSGNTIYF. The DNA of the CDR3 is TGTGCCAGCAGCTTCCCCCAGGGCTCTGGAAACACCATATATTTT.

The V gene is TRBV7-2, the J gene TRBJ1-4, with 8 bases aligning to TRBD1. There are 14 residues in the CDR3. V lost 4 bases to trimming and J lost 7 bases; unmatched junction nucleotides: 5. Germline V lookup: CDR1 SGHTA, CDR2 FQGNSA. CDR3 nucleotides: TGTGCCAGCAGCTCGGACAGGGCGGCTGAAAAACTGTTTTTT. Residues: CASSSDRAAEKLFF.

The V call is TRBV7-2, the J call TRBJ1-1; no clear D gene. The CDR3 runs 13 residues. Deletions cut 5 bases from V and 0 bases from J, with 7 bases between. The germline gives CDR1 SGHTA, CDR2 FQGNSA. DNA for the CDR3: TGTGCCAGCAGCAAGCACATGAACACTGAAGCTTTCTTT. It translates to CASSKHMNTEAFF.

This chain connects TRBV2 to TRBJ2-1, with 9 bases that match TRBD1. Trimming cost V 5 bases and J 4 bases; bases outside gene matches: 6. The germline V gene encodes CDR1 SNHLY and CDR2 FYNNEI. The CDR3 is 15 residues long. This CDR3 is CASSYDRGVYNEQFF. CDR3 bases: TGTGCCAGCAGTTACGACAGGGGGGTTTACAATGAGCAGTTCTTC. Combining the CDR3 with reference TRBV2 and TRBJ2-1 gives the whole variable domain EPEVTQTPSHQVTQMGQEVILRCVPISNHLYFYWYRQILGQKVEFLVSFYNNEISEKSEIFDDQFSVERPDGSNFTLKIRSTKLEDSAMYFCASSYDRGVYNEQFFGPGTRLTVL.